The entry that follows covers one TCR beta chain sequence. TCRdb recomputed calls from the RT-PCR reads with MiXCR, one row per CDR3 protein. The sample contains about 680,000 distinct CDR3 sequences, 14% of which appear only once. This TCR was sampled from a female donor in good health, serving as a healthy control. Sequencing used memory CD4+ T cells from blood.

The CDR3 loop is CASSVAESGGANTQYF. The CDR3 coding sequence is TGTGCCAGCAGCGTAGCGGAGAGCGGGGGGGCGAATACGCAGTATTTT. V and J are TRBV9 and TRBJ2-3, with TRBD2 identical over 10 bases. The CDR3 has 16 residues. Germline V gene lookup returns CDR1 SGDLS and CDR2 YYNGEE. The V gene end was trimmed by 0 bases and the J gene end by 7 bases; junction bases not matched to a gene: 8. Looking up the rest from reference TRBV9 and TRBJ2-3 gives the full variable domain: DSGVTQTPKHLITATGQRVTLRCSPRSGDLSVYWYQQSLDQGLQFLIQYYNGEERAKGNILERFSAQQFPDLHSELNLSSLELGDSALYFCASSVAESGGANTQYFGPGTRLTVL.